The entry that follows covers one T cell receptor beta chain sequence. Its target is not known. Splitting the CD4+ cells yielded a CD45RA+ naive subset and a CD45RA-negative memory subset. Generated by immunoSEQ multiplex PCR, the TCRdb table keeps only in-frame clones and is missing some. The sample has about 710,000 clones, roughly 73% seen once. The entry originates in a study of shared clonotypes between healthy human individuals. Regarding the study as a whole: The four-donor shared clonotypes exceeded non-shared clonotypes in generation probability, with non-shared ones scoring lower. An effect of sequencing depth on clonotype sharing among donors was expected.

V was pared by 1 base and J by 4 bases, with 11 bases between. The germline CDR1 and CDR2 sequences are SGHAT and FQNNGV. The CDR3 runs to 15 residues. The receptor comes from a woman in her twenties or thirties in good health. The chain recombines TRBV11-2 with TRBJ2-1; D may be TRBD2 (6 bases). The specimen sequenced was memory CD4+ T cells sorted from blood. Subset denoted: CD45RA-negative fraction. CDR3 nucleotide sequence: TGTGCCAGCAGCTTAGTCGGGGGAGTTTACAATGAGCAGTTCTTC. It is translated as CASSLVGGVYNEQFF.